These 20 T cell receptor beta chains were all obtained from the same sample, sequenced in a study of T cell responses to AZD1222 COVID-19 vaccine. The method was immunoSEQ multiplex PCR; TCRdb's version includes in-frame clones alone and lacks a portion of them. Here the sample spans around 150,000 clones, around 85% being singletons. Here the sequenced sample was peripheral blood, taken 28 days after the second dose of the MenACWY control vaccine. The source is an adult who received the MenACWY meningococcal vaccine as a control.

The chain has TRBV4-2 and TRBJ2-4, with no clear D. The CDR3 has 12 residues. Germline V gene data show CDR1 as LGHNA and CDR2 as YNFKEQ. Trimming took off 3 bases at V and 9 bases at J, with 9 bases between the two ends. The chain's CDR3 is CASSQTSGIQYF. The CDR3, as DNA: TGTGCCAGCAGCCAGACTTCGGGCATTCAGTACTTC.

The rearrangement links TRBV15 to TRBJ2-1, with a tentative D call TRBD1 (5 bases). The V gene lost 1 base and the J gene lost 8 bases, with 12 bases spanning the gap. Germline V gene data show CDR1 as LNHNV and CDR2 as YYDKDF (reference sequence). CDR3 length: 14 residues. As DNA, the CDR3 is TGTGCCACCAGCAGAGTTTCTAGGGGTCATGAGCAGTTCTTC. Translating gives CATSRVSRGHEQFF.

This chain uses TRBV5-4 with TRBJ2-5; TRBD1 aligns across 7 bases. Germline CDR1 and CDR2: SGHNT and YYREEE (reference sequence). CDR3 length: 14 amino acids. Trimming took 5 bases from V and 2 from J; bases not matched to a gene: 6. The CDR3 DNA reads as TGTGCCAGCAGTCGTCGGGACAGTCAAGAGACCCAGTACTTC. It yields the protein CASSRRDSQETQYF.

The V and J genes are TRBV15 and TRBJ2-2; either TRBD1 or TRBD2 may fit D (5 bases each). The V gene lost 5 bases and the J gene lost 5 bases, with 18 bases spanning the gap. Germline lookup yields CDR1 LNHNV and CDR2 YYDKDF (reference sequence). The CDR3 has 16 residues. In DNA, the CDR3 is TGTGCCACCAGCCCACGAATCGGGGCTGGGACCGGGGAGCTGTTTTTT. Translation gives CATSPRIGAGTGELFF.

This chain joins TRBV5-4 and TRBJ2-1; 12 nucleotides line up with TRBD2. Germline CDR1 and CDR2: SGHNT and YYREEE (reference sequence). J gave up 0 bases and V 0 bases, and 1 base lay outside the gene matches. The CDR3 extends over 17 amino acids. In nucleotides, the CDR3 is TGTGCCAGCAGCTTGGAGACTAGCGGGAGCTCCTACAATGAGCAGTTCTTC. Its translation is CASSLETSGSSYNEQFF.

The V and J genes are TRBV30 and TRBJ2-1; TRBD1 aligns across 7 bases. V lost 4 bases to trimming and J lost 4 bases; unmatched junction nucleotides: 7. The CDR3 length is 14 residues. CDR1 and CDR2 (germline): GTSNPN, SVGIG (reference sequence). CDR3 sequence: CAWIRTGVYNEQFF. CDR3 DNA sequence: TGTGCCTGGATTAGGACAGGAGTTTACAATGAGCAGTTCTTC.

V is TRBV4-1 and J is TRBJ1-1; 7 positions match TRBD1. The V and J ends lost 0 bases and 1 base, in that order; junction bases with no gene match: 8. CDR3 length: 17 residues. CDR1 and CDR2 (germline): MGHRA, YSYEKL. The CDR3 nucleotides are TGCGCCAGCAGCCAAGATCCCCCCCAGGGGGAGAACACTGAAGCTTTCTTT. It is translated as CASSQDPPQGENTEAFF.

The J gene is TRBJ1-1, the V gene TRBV24-1; TRBD1 aligns across 10 bases. The V and J ends lost 7 bases and 3 bases, in that order; junction bases with no gene match: 4. Germline V gene data show CDR1 as KGHDR and CDR2 as SFDVKD. The CDR3 totals 14 residues. CDR3 sequence reads: CATRDRGRDTEAFF. In DNA form, the CDR3 reads TGTGCCACCAGAGACAGGGGGCGCGACACTGAAGCTTTCTTT.

This clone was seen a handful of times. J is TRBJ1-5 and V is TRBV5-1; D perhaps matches TRBD1 (6 bases). The CDR3 runs 13 residues. Looked up from germline, CDR1 is SGHRS and CDR2 is YFSETQ. V shed 4 bases and J shed 5 bases, with 10 bases lying between them. CDR3: CASSQNRDQPQHF. As DNA, the CDR3 is TGCGCCAGCAGCCAAAACAGGGATCAGCCCCAGCATTTT. The full variable domain, rest sourced from reference TRBV5-1 and TRBJ1-5, is KAGVTQTPRYLIKTRGQQVTLSCSPISGHRSVSWYQQTPGQGLQFLFEYFSETQRNKGNFPGRFSGRQFSNSRSEMNVSTLELGDSALYLCASSQNRDQPQHFGDGTRLSIL.

The chain is built from TRBV30 and TRBJ2-2; D is perhaps TRBD1 or TRBD2 (5 bases each). V was clipped by 0 bases and J by 6 bases, with 14 bases between them. Germline CDR1 reads GTSNPN; CDR2 reads SVGIG (reference sequence). The CDR3 length is 15 residues. The CDR3 reads CAWSVGPRGAGELFF. CDR3 DNA sequence: TGTGCCTGGAGTGTCGGTCCGAGGGGTGCCGGGGAGCTGTTTTTT.

The rearrangement joins TRBV2 to TRBJ1-5; tentative D call: TRBD1 (5 bases). This CDR3 is built from 15 residues. The germline V gene encodes CDR1 SNHLY and CDR2 FYNNEI. V gave up 1 base and J gave up 2 bases, with 9 bases separating them. CDR3 coding DNA: TGTGCCAGCAGTGAAGGGAGGGGTGGCAATCAGCCCCAGCATTTT. Protein: CASSEGRGGNQPQHF. The full variable domain, its missing parts supplied by reference TRBV2 and TRBJ1-5, is EPEVTQTPSHQVTQMGQEVILRCVPISNHLYFYWYRQILGQKVEFLVSFYNNEISEKSEIFDDQFSVERPDGSNFTLKIRSTKLEDSAMYFCASSEGRGGNQPQHFGDGTRLSIL.

This chain uses TRBV28 with TRBJ1-2, with TRBD1 as a possible D gene (5 bases). CDR1 is MDHEN, CDR2 SYDVKM, per germline. The CDR3 has 13 residues. Trimming took 5 bases from V and 4 from J, leaving 11 bases between them. The CDR3 region is CASSVPGIYGYTF. CDR3 nucleotides: TGTGCCAGCAGTGTGCCAGGGATCTATGGCTACACCTTC.

The rearrangement joins TRBV21-1 to TRBJ2-2; no check of the table's D call, TRBD1, against the DNA was made. TRBV21-1 is described as a pseudogene. The CDR3 contains 17 residues. In DNA form, the CDR3 reads TGTGCCAGCAGCAAAGGGGCTATATGTTTCAACACCGGGGAGCTGTTTTTT. It specifies CASSKGAICFNTGELFF.

This sequence joins TRBV5-1 and TRBJ1-4, with D hard to call. Deletions cut 0 bases from V and 5 bases from J, with 11 bases between. CDR1 is SGHRS and CDR2 is YFSETQ in the germline V gene. The CDR3 spans 15 residues. The CDR3 DNA is TGCGCCAGCAGCTTGGACGGGAGGCCGAATGAAAAACTGTTTTTT. Protein product: CASSLDGRPNEKLFF.

The rearrangement uses TRBV27 and TRBJ2-3; possibly TRBD2 for D (6 bases). CDR1 and CDR2 (germline): MNHEY, SMNVEV (reference sequence). This CDR3 contains 14 residues. Deletions cut 4 bases from V and 2 bases from J, with 10 bases between. The CDR3 spells CASSSRTITDTQYF. The DNA of the CDR3 is TGTGCCAGCAGTTCCCGGACTATCACAGATACGCAGTATTTT.

V usage is TRBV3-1 (or the pseudogene TRBV3-2) and J usage is TRBJ2-2, with 10 bases aligning to TRBD1. This CDR3 is built from 15 residues. Germline CDR1 LGHDT, CDR2 YNNKEL (reference sequence). V gave up 3 bases and J gave up 4 bases; unmatched junction bases: 2. The CDR3, as DNA: TGTGCCAGCAGCCAGGGGACAGGGGTCACCGGGGAGCTGTTTTTT. Translating gives CASSQGTGVTGELFF.

This chain links TRBV9 with TRBJ2-1; D possibly matches TRBD1 or TRBD2 (5 bases each). Trimming took off 0 bases at V and 4 bases at J, with 11 bases between the two ends. Germline V gene data show CDR1 as SGDLS and CDR2 as YYNGEE. The CDR3 has 15 amino acids. CDR3 bases: TGTGCCAGCAGCGTAGGAGGGGCGTCTTACAATGAGCAGTTCTTC. Protein product: CASSVGGASYNEQFF. Drawing the rest from reference TRBV9 and TRBJ2-1, the complete variable domain is DSGVTQTPKHLITATGQRVTLRCSPRSGDLSVYWYQQSLDQGLQFLIQYYNGEERAKGNILERFSAQQFPDLHSELNLSSLELGDSALYFCASSVGGASYNEQFFGPGTRLTVL.

The chain joins TRBV5-1 to TRBJ2-7; TRBD2 is a possible D gene (6 bases). The CDR3 extends over 15 amino acids. Looked up from germline, CDR1 is SGHRS and CDR2 is YFSETQ. Trimming stripped 4 bases from V and 0 bases from J, with 14 bases between. CDR3 sequence (DNA): TGCGCCAGCAGCGGGGTCGGGGGAGACTCCTACGAGCAGTACTTC. It codes for CASSGVGGDSYEQYF.

The chain couples TRBV6-5 to TRBJ1-2; 7 positions agree with TRBD1. The CDR3 loop spans 14 amino acids. The junction had 5 bases not matched to a gene; V was cut back by 7 bases and J by 0 bases. CDR1 is MNHEY, CDR2 SVGAGI, per germline. CDR3 DNA sequence: TGTGCCAGCAACGGACAGGACGCTAACTATGGCTACACCTTC. This codes for CASNGQDANYGYTF.

A remark on this clone: A read error may account for a junction end that differs from germline. The rearrangement links TRBV7-7 to TRBJ2-1; maybe TRBD1 (6 bases). In germline, CDR1 is SSHAT, CDR2 FNYEAQ (reference sequence). The CDR3 covers 13 residues. This CDR3 is CASSLVVGGEQFF. CDR3 DNA sequence: TGTGCTAGCAGCTTGGTAGTAGGGGGTGAGCAGTTCTTC. The full variable domain, its missing parts supplied by reference TRBV7-7 and TRBJ2-1, is GAGVSQSPRYKVTKRGQDVTLRCDPISSHATLYWYQQALGQGPEFLTYFNYEAQPDKSGLPSDRFSAERPEGSISTLTIQRTEQRDSAMYRCASSLVVGGEQFFGPGTRLTVL.